This T cell receptor beta chain was identified during a study of T cells in Graves' hyperthyroidism and ophthalmopathy. Findings and caveats of the study: Researchers report that a 13 V-J model separated ophthalmopathy from stable hyperthyroidism.

Worth noting for this clonotype: The antigen remains undetermined.

RNA transcripts provided the source from which TCR beta CDR3 regions were amplified. A first-round RT-PCR of the TCR CDR3 used the HTBI primer set. One entry per CDR3 protein results from TCRdb running MiXCR on the multiplex PCR reads. Of around 270,000 distinct CDR3 sequences listed, approximately 19% were seen once; the top ten hold less than 45%. Germline V gene sequence: CDR1 SGHTA, CDR2 FQGNSA. The CDR3 consists of 15 residues. Trimming pared 5 bases from V and 0 bases from J, leaving 11 bases between. The sequenced material came from blood. This receptor was identified in a man aged 50 to 60 with Graves' ophthalmopathy. The chain combines TRBV7-2 with TRBJ2-1, with D possibly TRBD1 on 5 matching bases. The CDR3 nucleotides are TGTGCCAGCAGCCTGGACATTAGCTCCTACAATGAGCAGTTCTTC. Translating it yields CASSLDISSYNEQFF. Variable domain in full (rest from reference TRBV7-2 and TRBJ2-1): GAGVSQSPSNKVTEKGKDVELRCDPISGHTALYWYRQSLGQGLEFLIYFQGNSAPDKSGLPSDRFSAERTGGSVSTLTIQRTQQEDSAVYLCASSLDISSYNEQFFGPGTRLTVL.